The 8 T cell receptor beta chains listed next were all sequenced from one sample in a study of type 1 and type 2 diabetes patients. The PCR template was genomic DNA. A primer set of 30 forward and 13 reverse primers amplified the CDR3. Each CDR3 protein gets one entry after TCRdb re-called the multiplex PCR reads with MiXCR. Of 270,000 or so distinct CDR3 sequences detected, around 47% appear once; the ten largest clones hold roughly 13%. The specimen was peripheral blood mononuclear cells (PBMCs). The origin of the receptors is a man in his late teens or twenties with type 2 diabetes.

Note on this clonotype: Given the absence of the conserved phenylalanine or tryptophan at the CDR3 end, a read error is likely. The CDR3 protein is CASGGGETQYL. Here the CDR3 DNA reads TGTGCCAGCGGGGGGGGTGAGACCCAGTACCTC. This sequence joins TRBV2 and TRBJ2-5, with 7 bases fitting TRBD2. Trimming at V came to 8 bases and at J to 5 bases, leaving 2 bases not matched to a gene. Germline lookup yields CDR1 SNHLY and CDR2 FYNNEI. This CDR3 is 11 amino acids long.

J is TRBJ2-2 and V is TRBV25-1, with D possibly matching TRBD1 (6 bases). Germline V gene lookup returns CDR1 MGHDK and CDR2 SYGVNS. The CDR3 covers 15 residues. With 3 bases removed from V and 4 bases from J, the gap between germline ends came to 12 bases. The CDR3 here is CASSDLTGLTGELFF. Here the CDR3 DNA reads TGTGCCAGCAGTGATCTGACAGGACTCACCGGGGAGCTGTTTTTT.

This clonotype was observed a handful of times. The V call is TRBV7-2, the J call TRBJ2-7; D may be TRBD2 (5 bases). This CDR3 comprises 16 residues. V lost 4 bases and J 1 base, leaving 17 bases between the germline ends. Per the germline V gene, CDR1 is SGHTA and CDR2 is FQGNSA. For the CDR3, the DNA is TGTGCCAGCAGCTCTCTATCGGGATTTTTTTCCTACGAGCAGTACTTC. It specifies CASSSLSGFFSYEQYF.

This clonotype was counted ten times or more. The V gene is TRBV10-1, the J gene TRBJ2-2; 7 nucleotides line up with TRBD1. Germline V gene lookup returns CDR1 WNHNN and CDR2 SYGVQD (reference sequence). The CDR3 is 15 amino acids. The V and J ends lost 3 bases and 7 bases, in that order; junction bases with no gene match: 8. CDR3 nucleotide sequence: TGCGCCAGCAGTGACTCGGGACAGAGAAGCGGGGAGCTGTTTTTT. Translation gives CASSDSGQRSGELFF.

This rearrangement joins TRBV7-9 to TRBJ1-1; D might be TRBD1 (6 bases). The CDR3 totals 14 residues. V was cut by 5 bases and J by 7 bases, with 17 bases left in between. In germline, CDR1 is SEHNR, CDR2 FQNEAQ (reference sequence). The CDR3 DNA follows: TGTGCCAGCAGCCCAGCGGGGGGCGGTGATGAAGCTTTCTTT. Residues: CASSPAGGGDEAFF.

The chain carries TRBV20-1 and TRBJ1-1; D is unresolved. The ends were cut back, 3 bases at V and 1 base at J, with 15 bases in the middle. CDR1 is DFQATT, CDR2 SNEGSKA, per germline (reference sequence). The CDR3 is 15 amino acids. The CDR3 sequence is CSARGIAASNTEAFF. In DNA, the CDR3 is TGCAGTGCTAGGGGGATCGCGGCTTCGAACACTGAAGCTTTCTTT.

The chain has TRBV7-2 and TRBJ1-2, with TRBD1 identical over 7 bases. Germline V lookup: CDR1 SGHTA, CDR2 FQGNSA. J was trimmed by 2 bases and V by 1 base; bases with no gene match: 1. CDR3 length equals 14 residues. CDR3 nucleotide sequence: TGTGCCAGCAGCTTAGAAGGGGGCAACTATGGCTACACCTTC. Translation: CASSLEGGNYGYTF.

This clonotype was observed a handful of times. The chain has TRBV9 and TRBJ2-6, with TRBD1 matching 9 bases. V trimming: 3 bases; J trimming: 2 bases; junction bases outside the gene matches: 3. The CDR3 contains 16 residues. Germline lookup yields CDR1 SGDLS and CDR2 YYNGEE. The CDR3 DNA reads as TGTGCCAGCAGCGAAACAGGGGGCGCTGGGGCCAACGTCCTGACTTTC. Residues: CASSETGGAGANVLTF.